The 10 T cell receptor beta chains below all came from one sample that was sequenced in a study of cytomegalovirus exposure and HLA in healthy donors. PCR used 60 Vbeta primers and 13 Jbeta primers. Sequencing was performed with immunoSEQ multiplex PCR; in TCRdb, only in-frame clones are kept and a portion is missing. The table lists some 130,000 clones, around 77% of them singletons. Sequencing input: PBMCs. The receptors here all came from a man between 45 and 60 years old in good health and CMV-seronegative.

V gene TRBV19 combines with J gene TRBJ2-3, with 11 bases matching TRBD2. Germline values: CDR1 LNHDA, CDR2 SQIVND (reference sequence). The CDR3 consists of 17 residues. The V gene end was trimmed by 2 bases and the J gene end by 5 bases; junction bases not matched to a gene: 9. The CDR3 DNA is TGTGCCAGTAGTATAAGTTTAGGGCTAGCGGGAGGAGATACGCAGTATTTT. Residues: CASSISLGLAGGDTQYF.

The chain couples TRBV27 to TRBJ1-5; D not certain. Trimming took off 6 bases at V and 4 bases at J, with 10 bases between the two ends. There are 13 residues in the CDR3. The germline CDR1 and CDR2 sequences are MNHEY and SMNVEV (reference sequence). The CDR3 DNA reads TGTGCCAGCAGACAACGAGGAAATCAGCCCCAGCATTTT. Amino acids: CASRQRGNQPQHF.

The chain carries TRBV20-1 and TRBJ1-2; no clear D gene. Germline assignment: CDR1 DFQATT and CDR2 SNEGSKA (reference sequence). The CDR3 spans 11 residues. Trimming removed 4 bases from V and 8 bases from J, with 11 bases in between. The DNA for the CDR3 is TGCAGTGCTACCGGTTCGGGGGGCTACACCTTC. Translated: CSATGSGGYTF.

This clone was seen more than once but under ten times. The gene calls are TRBV18 and TRBJ2-3, with no clear D. This CDR3 has 12 amino acids. V was cut by 3 bases and J by 4 bases, with 5 bases left in between. CDR1 is KGHSH and CDR2 is LQKENI in the germline V gene. The DNA of the CDR3 is TGTGCCAGCTCACCGGCGGCAGATACGCAGTATTTT. Amino acid sequence: CASSPAADTQYF.

V gene TRBV14 combines with J gene TRBJ2-1, with D tentatively TRBD2 (6 bases). CDR3 length: 15 residues. The germline gives CDR1 SGHDN, CDR2 FVKESK. V gave up 5 bases and J gave up 0 bases, with 11 bases separating them. CDR3 sequence (DNA): TGTGCCAGCAGCTCGGGACTTGGCTCCTACAATGAGCAGTTCTTC. This codes for CASSSGLGSYNEQFF.

V gene TRBV19 combines with J gene TRBJ2-1, with D possibly matching TRBD2 (5 bases). V lost 3 bases and J 2 bases, leaving 14 bases between the germline ends. The CDR3 spans 16 residues. Germline CDR1 reads LNHDA; CDR2 reads SQIVND (reference sequence). This chain's CDR3 is CASSIRAEATYNEQFF. The DNA for the CDR3 is TGTGCCAGTAGTATTCGAGCGGAGGCAACCTACAATGAGCAGTTCTTC. Variable domain in full (rest from reference TRBV19 and TRBJ2-1): DGGITQSPKYLFRKEGQNVTLSCEQNLNHDAMYWYRQDPGQGLRLIYYSQIVNDFQKGDIAEGYSVSREKKESFPLTVTSAQKNPTAFYLCASSIRAEATYNEQFFGPGTRLTVL.

The chain joins TRBV13 to TRBJ2-7, with 14 bases aligning to TRBD2. The CDR3 loop spans 16 amino acids. The ends lost 4 bases at V and 6 bases at J; junction bases unmatched: 8. Germline CDR1 and CDR2: PRHDT and FYEKMQ (reference sequence). The CDR3 reads CASSSGLAGARGEQYF. CDR3 nucleotide sequence: TGTGCCAGCAGCTCGGGACTAGCGGGAGCACGGGGCGAGCAGTACTTC.

This chain joins TRBV15 and TRBJ2-5, with TRBD1 matching over 7 bases. The CDR3 totals 14 residues. Germline CDR1 reads LNHNV; CDR2 reads YYDKDF (reference sequence). The junction had 0 bases not matched to a gene; V was cut back by 1 base and J by 1 base. CDR3 loop: CATSRGTGQETQYF. The CDR3, as DNA: TGTGCCACCAGCAGAGGGACAGGCCAAGAGACCCAGTACTTC.

V and J are TRBV7-2 and TRBJ2-5, with D possibly being TRBD1 (5 bases). Germline-derived CDR1 and CDR2 are SGHTA and FQGNSA. V lost 1 base to trimming and J lost 4 bases, with 10 bases between them. The CDR3 is 14 residues long. For the CDR3, the DNA is TGTGCCAGCAGCTTAGGGATAGGGGCAGAGACCCAGTACTTC. This sequence encodes CASSLGIGAETQYF.

J is TRBJ1-2 and V is TRBV11-1; tentative D call: TRBD1 (5 bases). Trimming stripped 5 bases from V and 2 bases from J, with 15 bases between. Germline V lookup: CDR1 SGHAT, CDR2 FQDESV (reference sequence). This CDR3 has 15 residues. The CDR3 DNA follows: TGTGCCAGCAGCCCAGGGAACCGATGGAACTATGGCTACACCTTC. Residues: CASSPGNRWNYGYTF.